This TCR beta chain derives from a study of blood T cell repertoires in COVID-19. Study at large: Spain, Italy and the United States supplied samples that represented acute and convalescent COVID-19. PBMCs, B-cell-depleted T cells, or T cells were the source of the cDNA or gDNA that made up the material.

The CDR3 has 14 amino acids. Germline CDR1 reads SGHDN; CDR2 reads FVKESK. Trimming took 4 bases from V and 1 from J; bases not matched to a gene: 4. The authors' processing: Cell counts per sample came from amplifying reference gene primers. Clones were sequenced by immunoSEQ multiplex PCR, and TCRdb holds only the in-frame ones, with some missing. That table is the source of V, J and clone size, and D and trimming were worked out from the DNA. The sample has about 150,000 clones; 85% to 90% are singletons. This sequence was found in a woman between 35 and 50 years old with acute or convalescent COVID-19. The source material was peripheral blood. The rearrangement links TRBV14 to TRBJ2-7; 7 nucleotides match TRBD2. Here the CDR3 reads CASSLGGGSYEQYF. In nucleotides, the CDR3 is TGTGCCAGCAGCCTTGGCGGGGGTTCCTACGAGCAGTACTTC.